The 10 T cell receptor beta chains below were found in one sample sequenced in a study of T cells in Graves' hyperthyroidism and ophthalmopathy. RNA transcripts were the template for amplifying TCR beta CDR3 regions. The HTBI primer set served for first-round RT-PCR of the TCR CDR3. TCRdb reprocessed the multiplex PCR reads with MiXCR, giving one entry per CDR3 protein. Altogether some 600,000 distinct CDR3 sequences are present, roughly 14% being singletons, with the ten largest covering roughly 5.7%. The sample taken for sequencing was blood. These receptors came from a woman in her 30s with Graves' hyperthyroidism that later progressed to Graves' ophthalmopathy.

This clonotype appeared a few times. The chain uses TRBV18 and TRBJ2-7; a possible D gene is TRBD1 (6 bases). The germline V gene has CDR1 KGHSH and CDR2 LQKENI. CDR3 length equals 13 residues. V lost 3 bases and J lost 6, with 12 bases in between. As DNA, the CDR3 is TGTGCCAGCTCACCTCCAACAGGGTTCGAGCAGTACTTC. Residues: CASSPPTGFEQYF.

In its sample, this clonotype was seen a few times. V is TRBV30 and J is TRBJ2-7; D unresolved. This CDR3 spans 13 amino acids. Germline loops: CDR1 GTSNPN, CDR2 SVGIG (reference sequence). Trimming left V 0 bases short and J 3 bases short, with 9 bases between. The CDR3 DNA reads TGTGCCTGGAGTGTAGGGCAGTACTACGAGCAGTACTTC. Translating it yields CAWSVGQYYEQYF.

Points on this clonotype: A much larger clone lies a single base off, so this may be a read error. The chain has TRBV14 and TRBJ1-2; weak D call: TRBD1 (5 bases). V dropped 5 bases and J dropped 1 base, with 8 bases sitting between them. This CDR3 region has 13 residues. Germline assignment: CDR1 SGHDN and CDR2 FVKESK. The CDR3 sequence: CASSEGLNYGYTF. The CDR3 bases are TGTGCCAGCAGCGAGGGACTTAACTATGGCTACACCTTC.

This clonotype was seen many times. The chain uses TRBV6-1 and TRBJ2-1, with 14 bases aligning to TRBD2. Germline assignment: CDR1 MNHNS and CDR2 SASEGT. The CDR3 covers 18 residues. V shed 8 bases and J 0 bases; nucleotides not matched to a gene: 9. For the CDR3, the DNA is TGTGCCAGCTTAAGAGGACTAGCGGGAGGTAGCTCCTACAATGAGCAGTTCTTC. This codes for CASLRGLAGGSSYNEQFF.

This clonotype has ten or more counts. The rearrangement links TRBV27 to TRBJ1-1; weak D call: TRBD1 (6 bases). Trimming left V 8 bases short and J 5 bases short, with 15 bases between. The CDR3 totals 13 residues. CDR1 is MNHEY and CDR2 is SMNVEV in the germline V gene (reference sequence). CDR3 nucleotides: TGTGCCAGCCGACTAGGACAGATTACTGAAGCTTTCTTT. Amino acids: CASRLGQITEAFF.

A few counts support this clonotype. The chain combines TRBV7-9 with TRBJ2-7, with 7 bases fitting TRBD1. The V and J ends lost 5 bases and 5 bases, in that order; junction bases with no gene match: 12. The germline CDR1 and CDR2 sequences are SEHNR and FQNEAQ (reference sequence). The CDR3 covers 15 residues. Written as DNA, the CDR3 is TGTGCCAGCAGCCACGAGACAGGGCGCAGGGACGAGCAGTACTTC. This gives the protein CASSHETGRRDEQYF. The variable domain in full, completed from reference TRBV7-9 and TRBJ2-7, reads DTGVSQNPRHKITKRGQNVTFRCDPISEHNRLYWYRQTLGQGPEFLTYFQNEAQLEKSRLLSDRFSAERPKGSFSTLEIQRTEQGDSAMYLCASSHETGRRDEQYFGPGTRLTVT.

CDR3: CASSLTPGRLTNNEKLFF. DNA of the CDR3: TGTGCCAGCAGCTTAACTCCGGGACGACTAACGAATAATGAAAAACTGTTTTTT. This chain links TRBV7-9 with TRBJ1-4; D is possibly TRBD1 (5 bases). The CDR3 totals 18 residues. Trimming shortened V by 2 bases and J by 4 bases, and 20 bases separated the two germline ends. CDR1 and CDR2 (germline): SEHNR, FQNEAQ (reference sequence). The full variable domain, rest sourced from reference TRBV7-9 and TRBJ1-4, is DTGVSQNPRHKITKRGQNVTFRCDPISEHNRLYWYRQTLGQGPEFLTYFQNEAQLEKSRLLSDRFSAERPKGSFSTLEIQRTEQGDSAMYLCASSLTPGRLTNNEKLFFGSGTQLSVL.

This clonotype was observed many times. The rearrangement links TRBV2 to TRBJ1-5; D is possibly TRBD1 (5 bases). CDR3 length equals 13 residues. From germline, CDR1 is SNHLY and CDR2 FYNNEI. V lost 8 bases and J 5 bases, leaving 13 bases between the germline ends. Written as DNA, the CDR3 is TGTGCCAGCGGGGGTGAGGTTGATCAGCCCCAGCATTTT. Its translation is CASGGEVDQPQHF.

Many counts were recorded for this clonotype. This sequence joins TRBV7-3 and TRBJ2-6; no clear D gene. The V end lost 4 bases, the J end lost 0 bases, and 7 bases lay between the germline ends. Looked up from germline, CDR1 is SGHTA and CDR2 is FQGTGA. This CDR3 contains 15 residues. In DNA, the CDR3 is TGTGCCAGCAGCTCAACATCCTCTGGGGCCAACGTCCTGACTTTC. Its translation: CASSSTSSGANVLTF.

This clonotype was seen repeatedly, ten times or more. This rearrangement joins TRBV19 to TRBJ2-5, with 7 bases aligning to TRBD1. The CDR3 has 16 amino acids. V trimming: 10 bases; J trimming: 5 bases; junction bases outside the gene matches: 19. Germline V gives CDR1 LNHDA, CDR2 SQIVND (reference sequence). CDR3 in amino acids: CATSRWEGGVKETQYF. For the CDR3, the DNA is TGTGCCACCTCGAGGTGGGAAGGGGGCGTCAAGGAGACCCAGTACTTC.